The rows below give T cell receptor beta chains drawn from one sample of a study of T-cell reconstitution after alpha-beta-depleted transplantation in children. TCRdb fed the PCR reads into MiXCR, producing one record per CDR3 protein. The sample lists 100,000 or so distinct CDR3 sequences, less than 6% occurring once. The material was PBMCs, mostly from graft donor cells, obtained 60 days after TCRalphabeta/CD19-depleted stem cell transplant. The receptors shown here come from a female patient under 10 years old who had a stem cell transplant for Fanconi anemia, so the T cells may come from the graft donor. The CDR3 runs from the conserved cysteine through the conserved F or W. D genes are given only for firm matches. The size entry is marked missing in some rows and otherwise reads once, few, many or a size class.

v_gene	abundance	j_gene	d_gene	CDR3aa	CDR3nt
TRBV10-3	many	TRBJ1-2	NA	CAISESAGWQPNYGYTF	TGTGCCATCAGTGAGTCGGCAGGCTGGCAACCAAACTATGGCTACACCTTC
TRBV18	few	TRBJ1-1	TRBD1	CASSRDRKNTEAFF	TGTGCCAGCTCACGGGACAGGAAGAACACTGAAGCTTTCTTT
TRBV6-5	many	TRBJ1-2	NA	CASSYTARRGTYGYTF	TGTGCCAGCAGTTACACGGCACGGAGGGGGACCTATGGCTACACCTTC
TRBV3-1	few	TRBJ2-6	NA	CASSQGFGSGANVLTF	TGTGCCAGCAGCCAGGGGTTCGGCTCTGGGGCCAACGTCCTGACTTTC
TRBV20-1	many	TRBJ2-7	NA	CSARLASEQYF	TGCAGTGCTAGACTAGCTAGTGAGCAGTACTTC
TRBV12-3/TRBV12-4	many	TRBJ2-5	NA	CASSLQVQETQYF	TGTGCCAGCAGTCTACAGGTCCAAGAGACCCAGTACTTC
TRBV3-1	many	TRBJ2-5	TRBD1	CASSLGQGQETQYF	TGTGCCAGCAGCCTGGGACAGGGGCAAGAGACCCAGTACTTC
TRBV7-2	many	TRBJ2-7	NA	CASSLVGQASYEQYF	TGTGCCAGCAGCTTAGTAGGGCAGGCTTCCTACGAGCAGTACTTC
TRBV12-3/TRBV12-4	few	TRBJ2-2	TRBD2	CTSSTTRLAGGSPGELFF	TGTACCAGCAGCACGACCCGACTAGCGGGAGGTTCCCCCGGGGAGCTGTTTTTT
TRBV29-1	many	TRBJ2-2	TRBD2	CSVVSSGRTGELFF	TGCAGCGTTGTGTCTAGCGGACGCACCGGGGAGCTGTTTTTT
TRBV5-1	NA	TRBJ2-1	TRBD2	CASSWGLAGTYNEQFF	TGCGCCAGCAGCTGGGGACTAGCGGGGACCTACAATGAGCAGTTCTTC
TRBV18	many	TRBJ2-7	TRBD1	CASSQTGQAYEQYF	TGTGCCAGCTCACAAACGGGACAGGCCTACGAGCAGTACTTC
TRBV20-1	many	TRBJ2-7	NA	CSANIVGSTYEQYF	TGCAGTGCTAACATAGTGGGTTCTACCTACGAGCAGTACTTC
TRBV20-1	many	TRBJ2-3	TRBD2	CSARKTSGYTDTQYF	TGCAGTGCTAGGAAGACTAGCGGGTACACAGATACGCAGTATTTT
TRBV6-5	many	TRBJ2-5	NA	CASSYSNGEIETQYF	TGTGCCAGCAGTTACTCGAATGGGGAAATAGAGACCCAGTACTTC
TRBV12-3/TRBV12-4	many	TRBJ1-1	NA	CASSAPPNTEAFF	TGTGCCAGCAGTGCCCCCCCGAACACTGAAGCTTTCTTT
TRBV28	many	TRBJ2-7	NA	CASSSRRTAYEQYF	TGTGCCAGCAGTTCCCGTCGGACAGCCTACGAGCAGTACTTC
TRBV12-3/TRBV12-4	many	TRBJ1-6	NA	CASAARTVFYNSPLHF	TGTGCCAGCGCCGCCAGGACAGTCTTCTATAATTCACCCCTCCACTTT
TRBV18	many	TRBJ1-2	NA	CASSPPNDYGYTF	TGTGCCAGCTCACCACCGAATGACTATGGCTACACCTTC
TRBV28	many	TRBJ2-1	TRBD1	CASSYGQGDEQFF	TGTGCCAGCAGTTATGGACAGGGTGATGAGCAGTTCTTC
TRBV3-1	many	TRBJ1-1	NA	CASSPGGPEAFF	TGTGCCAGCAGCCCAGGAGGACCCGAAGCTTTCTTT
TRBV20-1	NA	TRBJ1-3	TRBD1	CSARGQGVLNTIYF	TGCAGTGCGCGTGGACAGGGGGTCCTAAACACCATATATTTT
TRBV9	NA	TRBJ2-2	NA	CASTVAPNTGELFF	TGTGCCAGCACCGTAGCCCCGAACACCGGGGAGCTGTTTTTT
TRBV20-1	few	TRBJ1-6	NA	CSARDQQGQGSPLHF	TGCAGTGCTAGAGATCAGCAGGGGCAAGGTTCACCCCTCCACTTT
TRBV19	NA	TRBJ2-6	NA	CASSIVQVAGANVLTF	TGTGCCAGTAGTATTGTCCAGGTAGCTGGGGCCAACGTCCTGACTTTC
TRBV7-8	NA	TRBJ2-7	TRBD2	CASSPTLADYEQYF	TGTGCCAGCAGCCCTACCCTAGCGGACTACGAGCAGTACTTC
TRBV12-3/TRBV12-4	many	TRBJ2-7	NA	CASSLVPRDEQYF	TGTGCCAGCAGTTTAGTCCCCAGGGACGAGCAGTACTTC
TRBV7-2	NA	TRBJ2-1	NA	CASSLEAGSWNEQFF	TGTGCCAGCAGCTTAGAGGCAGGGTCTTGGAATGAGCAGTTCTTC
TRBV14	many	TRBJ1-6	NA	CASSQDLWQDKNSPLHF	TGTGCCAGCAGCCAAGATTTATGGCAGGACAAAAATTCACCCCTCCACTTT
TRBV20-1	few	TRBJ2-5	NA	CSARDRRPQETQYF	TGCAGTGCGCGGGACCGTCGACCGCAAGAGACCCAGTACTTC
TRBV9	many	TRBJ2-1	NA	CASSVAIQRSYNEQFF	TGTGCCAGCAGCGTAGCTATCCAGCGGAGCTACAATGAGCAGTTCTTC
TRBV3-1	few	TRBJ1-2	NA	CASSQEHSLGYGYTF	TGTGCCAGCAGCCAAGAACACAGCCTTGGGTATGGCTACACCTTC
TRBV5-6	few	TRBJ2-5	TRBD2	CASSLERLASGTQYF	TGTGCCAGCAGCTTGGAGAGACTAGCCTCTGGGACCCAGTACTTC
TRBV28	many	TRBJ2-7	TRBD1	CASSSRTGGYEQYF	TGTGCCAGCAGTTCTCGGACAGGGGGCTACGAGCAGTACTTC
TRBV5-1	NA	TRBJ2-5	NA	CASSPLLYQETQYF	TGCGCCAGCAGCCCTCTCTTGTACCAAGAGACCCAGTACTTC
TRBV20-1	many	TRBJ2-1	NA	CSARDWELLYNEQFF	TGCAGTGCTAGAGACTGGGAGCTCCTCTACAATGAGCAGTTCTTC
TRBV3-1	few	TRBJ2-7	TRBD1	CASSQRRWDRLYEQYF	TGTGCCAGCAGCCAACGCCGTTGGGACAGGCTATACGAGCAGTACTTC
TRBV20-1	many	TRBJ2-2	TRBD2	CSASILGLAGVITGELFF	TGCAGTGCTAGCATCTTGGGACTAGCGGGAGTGATCACCGGGGAGCTGTTTTTT
TRBV29-1	many	TRBJ2-7	TRBD1	CSVMDRTYEQYF	TGCAGCGTTATGGACAGGACCTACGAGCAGTACTTC
TRBV5-1	many	TRBJ2-1	TRBD2	CASSSLAGGPSSYNEQFF	TGCGCCAGCAGCTCCCTAGCGGGGGGGCCAAGCTCCTACAATGAGCAGTTCTTC
TRBV29-1	many	TRBJ2-5	NA	CSGARGEQGPQYF	TGCAGCGGCGCGAGGGGGGAACAGGGGCCCCAGTACTTC